This T cell receptor beta chain was recovered during a study of cytomegalovirus exposure and HLA in healthy donors. This clone came up a few times. Trimming shortened V by 7 bases and J by 5 bases, and 21 bases separated the two germline ends. The CDR3 is 15 residues long. The germline gives CDR1 SGHRS, CDR2 YFSETQ. This PCR relied on a set of 60 Vbeta primers and 13 Jbeta primers. Sequenced by immunoSEQ multiplex PCR; TCRdb stores in-frame clones only, minus some. This sample has about 180,000 clones, with 79% found just once. The sequencing sample was made of PBMCs. This clonotype was obtained from a middle-aged woman in good health and CMV-seronegative. V and J are TRBV5-1 and TRBJ2-5, with D uncertain. CDR3 sequence (DNA): TGCGCCAGCCAAGAAGACCCCGGCAGGTGGGAGACCCAGTACTTC. Translated: CASQEDPGRWETQYF.